The clone carrying this T cell receptor (beta chain) was seen ten or more times. V shed 3 bases and J shed 5 bases, with 10 bases lying between them. Germline-derived CDR1 and CDR2 are MDHEN and SYDVKM. The CDR3 loop spans 13 amino acids. Time point in this sample: persistent/refractory GD, antithyroid drugs over 5 years with positive TRAb. Extracted PBMC RNA gave rise to the TCR library. The data are from a study of regulatory T cells in long-lasting Graves disease. Library construction for TCR beta used iRepertoire HTBI primers and Arm-PCR of CDR3 regions. TCRdb ran MiXCR on the multiplex PCR reads and lists one entry per CDR3 protein. The sample includes 360,000 or so distinct CDR3 sequences, roughly 23% of them seen just once.

Material: peripheral blood mononuclear cells (PBMCs), obtained when the disease was refractory, from a patient treated with antithyroid drugs. The chain carries TRBV28 and TRBJ1-1; possible D gene TRBD1, 6 bases. This TCR was sampled from a woman aged 40 to 55 with Graves disease. DNA for the CDR3: TGTGCCAGCAGTTTGACAACAGGGACTGAAGCTTTCTTT. This translates into CASSLTTGTEAFF.